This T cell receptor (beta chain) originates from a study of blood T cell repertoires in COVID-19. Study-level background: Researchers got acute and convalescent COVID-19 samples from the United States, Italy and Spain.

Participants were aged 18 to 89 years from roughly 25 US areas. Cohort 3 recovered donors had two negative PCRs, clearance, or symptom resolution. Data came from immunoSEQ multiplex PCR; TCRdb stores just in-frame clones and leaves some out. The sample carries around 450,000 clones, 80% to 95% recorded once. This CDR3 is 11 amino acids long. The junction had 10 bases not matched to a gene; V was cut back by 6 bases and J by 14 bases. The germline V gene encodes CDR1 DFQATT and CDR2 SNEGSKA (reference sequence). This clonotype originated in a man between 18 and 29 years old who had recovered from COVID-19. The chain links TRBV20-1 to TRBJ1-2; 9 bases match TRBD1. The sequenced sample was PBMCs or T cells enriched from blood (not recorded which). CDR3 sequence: CSAPDRGVRTF. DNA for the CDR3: TGCAGTGCGCCGGACAGGGGAGTTCGTACCTTC.